Listed below are T cell receptor beta chains from one sample, sequenced in a study of Graves' ophthalmopathy and Graves' hyperthyroidism. TCRdb used MiXCR to reprocess the multiplex PCR reads, holding one entry per CDR3 protein. The repertoire holds under 250,000 distinct CDR3 sequences, with around a fifth as singletons. Sequenced sample: peripheral blood. These receptor sequences come from a woman between 50 and 59 years old with Graves' ophthalmopathy. CDR3s include the opening cysteine and the closing phenylalanine or tryptophan. A D gene is named only where the DNA matches it firmly. Rows give clone size only sometimes, using once, few, many, or a class for an expanded clone.

d_call	j_call	v_call	clone_size	cdr3_aa	cdr3_nt
TRBD1	TRBJ2-7	TRBV9	many	CASSTRPGTGEQYF	TGTGCCAGCAGCACCAGACCAGGGACAGGAGAGCAGTACTTC
.	TRBJ1-3	TRBV10-3	many	CAISDQASGNTIYF	TGTGCCATCAGTGACCAGGCCTCTGGAAACACCATATATTTT
.	TRBJ2-7	TRBV20-1	few	CSARDIRQAKQYF	TGCAGTGCTAGAGACATAAGACAGGCAAAGCAGTACTTC
.	TRBJ1-5	TRBV12-3/TRBV12-4	.	CASSHRANQPQHF	TGTGCCAGCAGTCACCGGGCGAATCAGCCCCAGCATTTT
.	TRBJ2-2	TRBV12-3/TRBV12-4	many	CASSFFLTFPNTGELFF	TGTGCCAGCAGTTTCTTTTTAACCTTTCCGAACACCGGGGAGCTGTTTTTT
TRBD1	TRBJ1-2	TRBV24-1	many	CATSDSSTGENFFYGYTF	TGTGCCACCAGTGATTCAAGTACAGGGGAAAACTTCTTCTATGGCTACACCTTC
TRBD2	TRBJ2-7	TRBV6-1	.	CASSEAGGLYEQYF	TGTGCCAGCAGTGAAGCGGGAGGGCTCTACGAGCAGTACTTC
.	TRBJ1-1	TRBV7-2	.	CASRPVGEPTEAFF	TGTGCCAGCAGACCAGTTGGGGAGCCCACTGAAGCTTTCTTT
TRBD2	TRBJ2-7	TRBV6-5	many	CASSYAGGYEQYF	TGTGCCAGCAGTTACGCGGGAGGGTACGAGCAGTACTTC
.	TRBJ2-7	TRBV28	few	CASSPVIGYYEQYF	TGTGCCAGCAGTCCTGTAATCGGCTATTACGAGCAGTACTTC
.	TRBJ1-2	TRBV2	.	CASSVQGPNGYTF	TGTGCCAGCAGTGTACAGGGCCCTAATGGCTACACCTTC
.	TRBJ2-7	TRBV7-2	many	CASSFTGTYEQYF	TGTGCCAGCAGCTTTACGGGGACCTACGAGCAGTACTTC
TRBD2	TRBJ2-7	TRBV28	many	CASSLSSGSGREQYF	TGTGCCAGCAGTTTATCTAGCGGGAGCGGCAGGGAGCAGTACTTC
.	TRBJ1-6	TRBV19	many	CASSIGSWNSPLHF	TGTGCCAGTAGTATTGGGTCTTGGAATTCACCCCTCCACTTT
TRBD2	TRBJ2-7	TRBV9	many	CASSVGTSLHEQYF	TGTGCCAGCAGCGTTGGGACTAGTCTCCACGAGCAGTACTTC
.	TRBJ2-2	TRBV7-3	many	CASSLNTGELFF	TGTGCCAGCAGTTTGAACACCGGGGAGCTGTTTTTT
.	TRBJ2-5	TRBV15	.	CATSRTDETKTQYF	TGTGCCACCAGCAGGACAGACGAGACGAAGACCCAGTACTTC
.	TRBJ2-7	TRBV27	many	CASADGIYEQYF	TGTGCCAGCGCGGACGGGATCTACGAGCAGTACTTC
.	TRBJ2-7	TRBV24-1	many	CATRSSYEQYF	TGTGCCACCCGCAGTTCCTACGAGCAGTACTTC
.	TRBJ2-2	TRBV11-1	many	CASSLARNPNTGELFF	TGTGCCAGCAGCTTAGCCAGGAATCCGAACACCGGGGAGCTGTTTTTT
TRBD1	TRBJ1-5	TRBV30	many	CAWSLQGTQPQHF	TGTGCCTGGAGCCTACAGGGGACTCAGCCCCAGCATTTT
TRBD1	TRBJ1-3	TRBV19	few	CATTGQQYSGNTIYF	TGTGCCACCACGGGACAGCAATACTCTGGAAACACCATATATTTT
.	TRBJ1-2	TRBV12-3/TRBV12-4	many	CATSPGSLYTF	TGTGCCACCAGCCCGGGCAGTCTCTACACCTTC
.	TRBJ2-7	TRBV11-2	.	CASSLDVNSYEQYF	TGTGCCAGCAGCTTAGACGTCAACTCCTACGAGCAGTACTTC
.	TRBJ1-1	TRBV27	.	CASSPQFEAFF	TGTGCCAGCAGTCCCCAATTTGAAGCTTTCTTT
.	TRBJ2-3	TRBV19	.	CASSIGTEEPDTQYF	TGTGCCAGTAGTATAGGGACAGAGGAGCCAGATACGCAGTATTTT
.	TRBJ2-5	TRBV10-1	many	CASSEGAGGTQYF	TGCGCCAGCAGTGAAGGCGCGGGCGGGACCCAGTACTTC
.	TRBJ2-5	TRBV20-1	few	CSARDWGRQETQYF	TGCAGTGCTAGAGATTGGGGGCGGCAAGAGACCCAGTACTTC
TRBD2	TRBJ2-2	TRBV19	many	CAISPQASGRWGTGELFF	TGTGCCATCTCTCCCCAGGCTAGCGGGAGATGGGGCACCGGGGAGCTGTTTTTT
.	TRBJ2-5	TRBV20-1	many	CSARTPIETQYF	TGCAGTGCTAGGACTCCCATAGAGACCCAGTACTTC
TRBD1	TRBJ2-7	TRBV7-9	many	CASSSGQGFPEQYF	TGTGCCAGCAGCTCGGGACAGGGTTTTCCCGAGCAGTACTTC
TRBD1	TRBJ2-7	TRBV19	many	CASSTSTGTEGEQYF	TGTGCCAGTAGTACGAGCACCGGGACAGAGGGAGAGCAGTACTTC
.	TRBJ1-1	TRBV18	few	CASSPGGEDTEAFF	TGTGCCAGCTCACCAGGGGGGGAGGACACTGAAGCTTTCTTT
.	TRBJ1-2	TRBV4-2	.	CASSPEGQPQRGYTF	TGTGCCAGCAGCCCAGAGGGTCAGCCCCAGCGTGGCTACACCTTC
TRBD1	TRBJ2-5	TRBV12-3/TRBV12-4	many	CASSWGQGVWETQYF	TGTGCCAGCAGTTGGGGACAGGGGGTTTGGGAGACCCAGTACTTC
.	TRBJ2-7	TRBV2	.	CASSEGRGLYEQYF	TGTGCCAGCAGTGAAGGGAGGGGGCTGTACGAGCAGTACTTC
TRBD2	TRBJ2-7	TRBV20-1	.	CSAALAGGPHEQYF	TGCAGTGCCGCCCTAGCGGGAGGGCCCCACGAGCAGTACTTC
TRBD1	TRBJ1-6	TRBV7-8	many	CASSEGARNSPLHF	TGTGCCAGCAGCGAGGGGGCCCGGAATTCACCCCTCCACTTT
TRBD2	TRBJ2-5	TRBV6-1	.	CASSEELAGGSQETQYF	TGTGCCAGCAGTGAAGAGTTAGCGGGGGGGTCCCAAGAGACCCAGTACTTC
.	TRBJ2-7	TRBV2	.	CASSGISGTGGEQYF	TGTGCCAGCAGTGGGATTTCTGGGACCGGGGGTGAGCAGTACTTC
TRBD2	TRBJ2-2	TRBV7-3	many	CASSLMASGSNTGELFF	TGTGCCAGCAGCTTAATGGCTAGCGGGAGTAACACCGGGGAGCTGTTTTTT
TRBD2	TRBJ2-7	TRBV28	many	CASSATPGTSGIGEQYF	TGTGCCAGCAGTGCAACACCCGGGACTAGCGGGATAGGAGAGCAGTACTTC
TRBD1	TRBJ2-7	TRBV11-1	many	CASSFGQAPEEQYF	TGTGCCAGCAGCTTCGGACAGGCCCCGGAGGAGCAGTACTTC
.	TRBJ2-7	TRBV7-9	many	CASSHQYEQYF	TGTGCCAGCAGCCATCAGTACGAGCAGTACTTC
.	TRBJ2-5	TRBV24-1	.	CATSPRGKGQETQYF	TGTGCCACCAGCCCCAGGGGCAAGGGTCAAGAGACCCAGTACTTC
.	TRBJ1-6	TRBV6-5	.	CASSYAGRGNSPLHF	TGTGCCAGCAGTTACGCAGGGAGAGGGAATTCACCCCTCCACTTT
TRBD1	TRBJ2-2	TRBV18	many	CASSPGQAHTGELFF	TGTGCCAGCTCACCGGGACAGGCGCACACCGGGGAGCTGTTTTTT
.	TRBJ1-6	TRBV10-3	many	CAISDRSSYNSPLHF	TGTGCCATCAGTGACAGGAGCTCCTATAATTCACCCCTCCACTTT
TRBD2	TRBJ2-7	TRBV7-8	many	CASSSLGTTLLSYEQHF	TGTGCCAGCAGCTCCCTCGGGACTACTCTCCTCTCCTACGAGCAGCACTTC
TRBD2	TRBJ2-7	TRBV7-2	many	CASILTSGRPYEQYF	TGTGCCAGCATTCTGACTAGCGGGCGCCCCTACGAGCAGTACTTC
TRBD2	TRBJ2-7	TRBV5-5	many	CASSLAAGTSGRDQHF	TGTGCCAGCAGCTTGGCGGCAGGGACTAGCGGGAGAGACCAGCACTTC
.	TRBJ2-7	TRBV20-1	many	CSATVGGAYEQYF	TGCAGTGCAACCGTAGGGGGAGCCTACGAGCAGTACTTC
.	TRBJ1-1	TRBV3-1	.	CASSQEGARVTEAFF	TGTGCCAGCAGCCAAGAGGGGGCTCGGGTCACTGAAGCTTTCTTT
.	TRBJ2-5	TRBV20-1	many	CSARSSWETQYF	TGCAGTGCTAGAAGTAGTTGGGAGACCCAGTACTTC
.	TRBJ2-5	TRBV19	many	CASSDGTLQETQYF	TGTGCCAGTTCAGACGGGACATTACAAGAGACCCAGTACTTC